This is a list of T cell receptor beta chains from one sample in a study of regulatory T cells in long-lasting Graves disease. TCRdb fed the multiplex PCR reads into MiXCR, producing one record per CDR3 protein. The sample contains 650,000 to 850,000 distinct CDR3 sequences, 25% to 35% of which appear only once. The specimen was peripheral blood mononuclear cells (PBMCs), collected when the disease was refractory, from a patient treated with antithyroid drugs. The receptor set was obtained from a female donor with Graves disease. Each CDR3 is given with its conserved first and last residue. A D gene is named only where the DNA matches it firmly. Clone size is stated in some rows and not others, as once, few, many or a class when expanded.

j_call	d_call	v_call	clone_size	cdr3_nt	cdr3_aa
TRBJ1-4	.	TRBV27	.	TGTGCCAGCAGTTTCGGCAGGGGAAATGAAAAACTGTTTTTT	CASSFGRGNEKLFF
TRBJ1-2	.	TRBV29-1	few	TGCAGCGTTGAAGACAGGGAGAACTATGGCTACACCTTC	CSVEDRENYGYTF
TRBJ2-7	TRBD2	TRBV5-1	many	TGCGCCAGCAGCTCTGAACTAGCGGGAGTAGGAGAGCAGTACTTC	CASSSELAGVGEQYF
TRBJ2-5	TRBD1	TRBV4-1	.	TGCGCCAGCAGCCAATTCGGACAGGGCCAAGAGACCCAGTACTTC	CASSQFGQGQETQYF
TRBJ1-1	TRBD1	TRBV29-1	.	TGCAGCGCCTACAGGGGACGGGACACTGAAGCTTTCTTT	CSAYRGRDTEAFF
TRBJ1-5	TRBD1	TRBV29-1	.	TGCAGCGTTGAAGTAGGGACAGGCAATCAGCCCCAGCATTTT	CSVEVGTGNQPQHF
TRBJ1-2	.	TRBV25-1	few	TGTGCCAGCAGTCGCCGGGCGGAGGAGCGTGGCTACACCTTC	CASSRRAEERGYTF
TRBJ1-5	.	TRBV12-3/TRBV12-4	.	TGTGCCAGCACCCAACAGCTGGGCAATCAGCCCCAGCATTTT	CASTQQLGNQPQHF
TRBJ2-5	.	TRBV11-2	.	TGTGCCAGCAGCTTAGTGGGGACTCCAGAGACCCAGTACTTC	CASSLVGTPETQYF
TRBJ2-3	TRBD2	TRBV20-1	once	TGCAGTGCCCCCGGGACTAGCGGGTTAAATACGCAGTATTTT	CSAPGTSGLNTQYF
TRBJ1-5	.	TRBV28	.	TGTGCCAGCAGGCGGGAGGGGATCAATCAGCCCCAGCATTTT	CASRREGINQPQHF
TRBJ1-6	.	TRBV20-1	.	TGCAGTGCTAGAGCCCCCACGGGAGGTGTAGGTTCACCCCTCCACTTT	CSARAPTGGVGSPLHF
TRBJ2-5	TRBD2	TRBV24-1	.	TGTGCCACCAGTGATCCTAGCGGCGGAAAAGAGACCCAGTACTTC	CATSDPSGGKETQYF
TRBJ2-7	.	TRBV5-1	.	TGCGCCAGCAGCCCGCGGACCCGGCGCTACGAGCAGTACTTC	CASSPRTRRYEQYF
TRBJ2-1	.	TRBV7-9	once	TGTGCCAGCAGCTTAGGGGCGGGCCGATCCTACAATGAGCAGTTCTTC	CASSLGAGRSYNEQFF
TRBJ1-4	TRBD1	TRBV20-1	few	TGCAGTGCTAGACAGGGGGCCGGGGTAACTAATGAAAAACTGTTTTTT	CSARQGAGVTNEKLFF
TRBJ1-5	TRBD1	TRBV14	.	TGTGCCAGCAGCCAAGATCTCACAGGGGCCCAGCATTTT	CASSQDLTGAQHF
TRBJ2-7	TRBD2	TRBV9	.	TGTGCCAGCAGCGTTAGAGCGGGAGACTCCTACGAGCAGTACTTC	CASSVRAGDSYEQYF
TRBJ2-7	.	TRBV30	few	TGTGCCTGGAGCGCTATCGGTGTGCGGGGTGCCGAGCAGTACTTC	CAWSAIGVRGAEQYF
TRBJ2-5	.	TRBV12-3/TRBV12-4	many	TGTGCCAGCAGCCTAACTAAGTACCAAGAGACCCAGTACTTC	CASSLTKYQETQYF
TRBJ2-7	.	TRBV7-9	many	TGTGCCAGCAGCTTTAAAGGCTCCTACGAGCAGTACTTC	CASSFKGSYEQYF
TRBJ1-2	.	TRBV13	few	TGTGCCAGCAGCTTAGGGGGTCGAGGATTCGGCTACACCTTC	CASSLGGRGFGYTF
TRBJ1-1	.	TRBV10-3	.	TGTGCCATCGGGTATCGGAACACTGAAGCTTTCTTT	CAIGYRNTEAFF
TRBJ1-1	TRBD1	TRBV19	.	TGTGCCAGTAGTAACAGGGGAGTCGGCACTGAAGCTTTCTTT	CASSNRGVGTEAFF
TRBJ1-2	.	TRBV13	many	TGTGCCAGCAGCCAATACATGGACAGTTATGGCTACACCTTC	CASSQYMDSYGYTF
TRBJ2-5	.	TRBV20-1	many	TGCAGTGCGGACAAAGAGACCCAGTACTTC	CSADKETQYF
TRBJ1-5	.	TRBV12-3/TRBV12-4	few	TGTGCCAGCAGTTTGGCGGGGCAGGGGTACAATCAGCCCCAGCATTTT	CASSLAGQGYNQPQHF
TRBJ1-2	.	TRBV5-1	.	TGCGCCAGCAGCTCGGGGGCGAGTGGCTACACCTTC	CASSSGASGYTF
TRBJ2-4	.	TRBV7-9	once	TGTGCCAGCAGCCGGCCAGCATGGATCAAAAACATTCAGTACTTC	CASSRPAWIKNIQYF
TRBJ1-1	.	TRBV19	once	TGTGCCAGTAGTACCCCGACAGGCCATATCGTGAACACTGAAGCTTTCTTT	CASSTPTGHIVNTEAFF
TRBJ2-5	.	TRBV6-1	many	TGTGCCAGCATGGTCGGGCTCTTCCAAGAGACCCAGTACTTC	CASMVGLFQETQYF